Each of the 2 T cell receptor beta chains below was sequenced from the same sample in a study of shared clonotypes between healthy human individuals. Clones were sequenced by immunoSEQ multiplex PCR, and TCRdb holds only the in-frame ones, with some missing. Altogether roughly 2.5 million clones are present, just over 90% being singletons, with the ten largest covering 0.11% to 0.15%. Specimen: naive CD4+ T cells sorted from blood. As for subset: CD45RA+ positively selected. These receptors all stem from a man between 18 and 29 years old in good health.

This chain links TRBV5-6 with TRBJ2-7; the match to TRBD1 covers 8 bases. V lost 4 bases and J lost 5; bases outside the gene matches: 5. CDR1 is SGHDT, CDR2 YYEEEE, per germline. The CDR3 is made up of 13 amino acids. The CDR3 nucleotides are TGTGCCAGCAGCCCGGACAGGGCCGACGAGCAGTACTTC. It specifies CASSPDRADEQYF.

The V gene is TRBV7-2, the J gene TRBJ1-1, with a possible D match to TRBD1 (6 bases). Germline values: CDR1 SGHTA, CDR2 FQGNSA. V lost 4 bases and J 0 bases, leaving 15 bases between the germline ends. The CDR3 runs 16 residues. The CDR3 protein is CASSSSGGLMNTEAFF. CDR3 bases: TGTGCCAGCAGCTCTAGCGGGGGCCTTATGAACACTGAAGCTTTCTTT.